The rows below give T cell receptor beta chains drawn from one sample of a study of cytomegalovirus exposure and HLA in healthy donors. Generated by immunoSEQ multiplex PCR, the TCRdb table keeps only in-frame clones and is missing some. Of 80,000 to 100,000 clones listed, roughly 76% are singletons. The sample was PBMCs. The receptors stem from a female donor in good health and CMV-seronegative. Each CDR3 is given with its conserved first and last residue. Each record gives: D gene, V gene, clone size, J gene, CDR3 protein, CDR3 DNA. The D gene is left open where the match is weak. Not every row has a clone size; where given, it reads once, few, many or a size class.

TRBD1	TRBV28	-	TRBJ2-5	CASSSGQLQETQYF	TGTGCCAGCAGTTCGGGACAGCTCCAAGAGACCCAGTACTTC
-	TRBV19	once	TRBJ1-2	CASSPLGESYGYTF	TGTGCCAGTAGTCCCTTAGGAGAGTCCTATGGCTACACCTTC
-	TRBV5-1	-	TRBJ2-1	CASSPEGGGFEQFF	TGCGCCAGCAGCCCCGAGGGCGGAGGGTTTGAGCAGTTCTTC
-	TRBV27	few	TRBJ2-7	CASSSTITSTYEQYF	TGTGCCAGCAGTTCCACTATTACGTCGACCTACGAGCAGTACTTC
-	TRBV12-2	-	TRBJ1-2	CASRSPPGGQAHGYTF	TGTGCAAGTCGCTCGCCCCCTGGAGGTCAGGCTCATGGCTACACCTTC
-	TRBV11-3	-	TRBJ2-1	CASSLGVGGGVYNEQFF	TGTGCCAGCAGCTTAGGAGTCGGAGGCGGGGTCTACAATGAGCAGTTCTTC
TRBD2	TRBV5-1	few	TRBJ2-1	CASSSTSGAGLNEQFF	TGCGCCAGCAGCTCGACTAGCGGGGCCGGGTTAAATGAGCAGTTCTTC
-	TRBV19	-	TRBJ1-4	CASRPAGMGEKLFF	TGTGCCAGTAGGCCCGCAGGGATGGGTGAAAAACTGTTTTTT
-	TRBV5-1	-	TRBJ1-1	CASTLTSGRDTEAFF	TGCGCCAGCACTCTTACTTCTGGGAGGGACACTGAAGCTTTCTTT
TRBD1	TRBV9	-	TRBJ2-5	CASSVTDRIETQYF	TGTGCCAGCAGCGTCACGGACAGGATTGAGACCCAGTACTTC
-	TRBV5-1	-	TRBJ2-7	CASSLNREYEQYF	TGCGCCAGCAGCTTGAACAGGGAGTACGAGCAGTACTTC
-	TRBV15	-	TRBJ1-4	CATSRGQESNEKLFF	TGTGCCACCAGCAGAGGGCAGGAATCTAATGAAAAACTGTTTTTT
TRBD1	TRBV2	-	TRBJ2-7	CASGTAQGKNEQYF	TGTGCCAGCGGGACAGCCCAAGGAAAAAACGAGCAGTACTTC
TRBD1	TRBV30	-	TRBJ2-1	CAWSAQGNEQFF	TGTGCCTGGAGCGCACAGGGGAATGAGCAGTTCTTC
-	TRBV27	-	TRBJ2-5	CASSFVAADQETQYF	TGTGCCAGCAGTTTCGTGGCGGCGGACCAAGAGACCCAGTACTTC
-	TRBV19	once	TRBJ1-2	CASPKGRDVHGYTF	TGTGCCAGTCCGAAGGGCAGGGATGTTCATGGCTACACCTTC
TRBD2	TRBV2	-	TRBJ2-1	CAIRTSGNEQFF	TGTGCCATAAGGACTAGCGGGAATGAGCAGTTCTTC
-	TRBV7-2	-	TRBJ2-1	CASSLSGNPYNEQFF	TGTGCCAGCAGCTTATCAGGGAATCCCTACAATGAGCAGTTCTTC
-	TRBV28	-	TRBJ1-2	CASSLEQAPNYGYTF	TGTGCCAGCAGTTTAGAACAGGCCCCGAACTATGGCTACACCTTC
-	TRBV28	-	TRBJ1-5	CASSLGQGPNQPQHF	TGTGCCAGCAGTTTGGGGCAGGGCCCCAATCAGCCCCAGCATTTT
-	TRBV5-1	-	TRBJ2-5	CASSFEGRGETQYF	TGCGCCAGCAGCTTCGAGGGGAGGGGGGAGACCCAGTACTTC
-	TRBV25-1	-	TRBJ2-2	CASSDSHRAGELFF	TGTGCCAGCAGTGATTCTCACAGGGCCGGGGAGCTGTTTTTT
TRBD2	TRBV25-1	-	TRBJ2-7	CVSSESRGLAGPYEQYF	TGTGTCAGCAGTGAATCCCGGGGGCTAGCGGGACCCTACGAGCAGTACTTC
TRBD1	TRBV4-1	-	TRBJ1-2	CASSQDWDSVYGYTF	TGCGCCAGCAGCCAAGACTGGGACAGCGTCTATGGCTACACCTTC
TRBD1	TRBV5-6	-	TRBJ1-5	CAGDQRDRDPEGNQPQHF	TGTGCCGGAGATCAGCGGGACAGGGATCCCGAGGGCAATCAGCCCCAGCATTTT
TRBD1	TRBV27	few	TRBJ2-1	CASGPGTGPNEQFF	TGTGCCAGCGGACCCGGGACAGGGCCTAATGAGCAGTTCTTC
TRBD1	TRBV7-8	-	TRBJ1-2	CASSLARGQGDNYGYTF	TGTGCCAGCAGCTTAGCCCGAGGACAGGGCGATAACTATGGCTACACCTTC
TRBD2	TRBV10-3	-	TRBJ2-1	CAISDQTAGVTYNEQFF	TGTGCCATCAGTGATCAAACGGCGGGAGTTACCTACAATGAGCAGTTCTTC
TRBD2	TRBV28	-	TRBJ2-2	CASSLGLAGGFTGELFF	TGTGCCAGCAGTTTAGGACTAGCGGGAGGTTTCACCGGGGAGCTGTTTTTT
-	TRBV9	-	TRBJ1-1	CASSPHLSGNTEAFF	TGTGCCAGCAGCCCCCATCTCTCAGGGAACACTGAAGCTTTCTTT
-	TRBV10-3	-	TRBJ2-1	CAISEYRVNEQFF	TGTGCCATCAGTGAGTACAGGGTTAATGAGCAGTTCTTC
TRBD2	TRBV6-5	-	TRBJ2-2	CASSSGTSVTGELFF	TGTGCCAGCAGCTCCGGGACTAGCGTCACCGGGGAGCTGTTTTTT
-	TRBV7-9	-	TRBJ2-3	CASGSEGDTQYF	TGTGCCAGCGGCTCTGAGGGCGATACGCAGTATTTT
TRBD1	TRBV6-5	-	TRBJ1-2	CASSLDRGPYGYTF	TGTGCCAGCAGCCTCGACAGGGGCCCTTATGGCTACACCTTC
-	TRBV30	few	TRBJ1-6	CAWSGYTNSPLHF	TGTGCCTGGAGTGGGTACACCAATTCACCCCTCCACTTT
-	TRBV6-6	-	TRBJ1-1	CASSPLGRNTEAFF	TGTGCCAGCAGCCCTCTGGGCCGGAACACTGAAGCTTTCTTT
-	TRBV30	few	TRBJ2-3	CAWSRRSRPFFTDTQYF	TGTGCCTGGAGTCGGAGGTCCCGACCCTTTTTCACAGATACGCAGTATTTT
TRBD1	TRBV4-1	-	TRBJ1-1	CASSQQGATEAFF	TGCGCCAGCAGCCAGCAGGGGGCCACTGAAGCTTTCTTT
-	TRBV10-1	-	TRBJ2-3	CASSRGLQGDTQYF	TGCGCCAGCAGTCGGGGTCTCCAAGGGGATACGCAGTATTTT
-	TRBV6-6	-	TRBJ2-3	CASIPGGTDTQYF	TGTGCCAGCATCCCAGGGGGCACAGATACGCAGTATTTT
TRBD1	TRBV4-2	-	TRBJ1-2	CASSQDGGGTGGRGGYTF	TGTGCCAGCAGCCAAGATGGCGGCGGGACAGGGGGCAGAGGAGGCTACACCTTC
TRBD1	TRBV18	-	TRBJ2-3	CASSRQGVPTDTQYF	TGTGCCAGCTCACGACAGGGGGTACCCACAGATACGCAGTATTTT
TRBD1	TRBV2	-	TRBJ1-2	CASGETGVKGGYTF	TGTGCCAGCGGGGAGACAGGGGTCAAGGGCGGCTACACCTTC
TRBD2	TRBV30	-	TRBJ2-7	CAWSLAGINEQYF	TGTGCCTGGTCTCTAGCGGGTATCAACGAGCAGTACTTC
-	TRBV29-1	few	TRBJ2-7	CSPHPGGGRIGYEQYF	TGCAGCCCACACCCTGGAGGCGGGCGGATAGGATACGAGCAGTACTTC
-	TRBV6-5	-	TRBJ2-1	CASRPTGRYNEQFF	TGTGCCAGCAGGCCGACAGGGAGGTACAATGAGCAGTTCTTC
-	TRBV29-1	few	TRBJ1-5	CSVATEAGPQHF	TGCAGCGTTGCCACGGAAGCAGGGCCCCAGCATTTT
TRBD2	TRBV9	-	TRBJ2-1	CASSVWASGGNEQFF	TGTGCCAGCAGCGTATGGGCTAGCGGGGGCAATGAGCAGTTCTTC
TRBD2	TRBV7-8	few	TRBJ2-7	CASSPPLRLAKDSREQYF	TGTGCCAGCAGCCCCCCCCTCCGACTAGCGAAGGACTCACGGGAGCAGTACTTC
-	TRBV19	-	TRBJ1-1	CASLGGDTEAFF	TGTGCCAGCCTAGGGGGTGACACTGAAGCTTTCTTT
TRBD1	TRBV10-2	-	TRBJ1-2	CASSQGGVYGYTF	TGCGCCAGCAGCCAAGGGGGCGTCTATGGCTACACCTTC
-	TRBV7-2	-	TRBJ2-5	CASSFIGSRGETQYF	TGTGCCAGCAGCTTTATAGGGTCCAGGGGAGAGACCCAGTACTTC